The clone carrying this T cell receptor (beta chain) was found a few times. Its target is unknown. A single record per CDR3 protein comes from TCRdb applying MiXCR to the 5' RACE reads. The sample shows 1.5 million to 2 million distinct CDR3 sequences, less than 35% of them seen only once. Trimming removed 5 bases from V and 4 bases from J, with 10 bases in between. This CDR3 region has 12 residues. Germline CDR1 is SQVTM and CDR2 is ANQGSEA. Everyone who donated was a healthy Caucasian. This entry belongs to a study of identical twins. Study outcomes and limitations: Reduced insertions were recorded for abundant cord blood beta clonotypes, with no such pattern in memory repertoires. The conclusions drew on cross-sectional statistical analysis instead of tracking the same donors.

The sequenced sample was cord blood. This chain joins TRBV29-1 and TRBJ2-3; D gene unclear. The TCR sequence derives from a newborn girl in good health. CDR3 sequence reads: CSVCFRADTQYF. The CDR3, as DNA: TGCAGCGTTTGTTTTAGGGCAGATACGCAGTATTTT.